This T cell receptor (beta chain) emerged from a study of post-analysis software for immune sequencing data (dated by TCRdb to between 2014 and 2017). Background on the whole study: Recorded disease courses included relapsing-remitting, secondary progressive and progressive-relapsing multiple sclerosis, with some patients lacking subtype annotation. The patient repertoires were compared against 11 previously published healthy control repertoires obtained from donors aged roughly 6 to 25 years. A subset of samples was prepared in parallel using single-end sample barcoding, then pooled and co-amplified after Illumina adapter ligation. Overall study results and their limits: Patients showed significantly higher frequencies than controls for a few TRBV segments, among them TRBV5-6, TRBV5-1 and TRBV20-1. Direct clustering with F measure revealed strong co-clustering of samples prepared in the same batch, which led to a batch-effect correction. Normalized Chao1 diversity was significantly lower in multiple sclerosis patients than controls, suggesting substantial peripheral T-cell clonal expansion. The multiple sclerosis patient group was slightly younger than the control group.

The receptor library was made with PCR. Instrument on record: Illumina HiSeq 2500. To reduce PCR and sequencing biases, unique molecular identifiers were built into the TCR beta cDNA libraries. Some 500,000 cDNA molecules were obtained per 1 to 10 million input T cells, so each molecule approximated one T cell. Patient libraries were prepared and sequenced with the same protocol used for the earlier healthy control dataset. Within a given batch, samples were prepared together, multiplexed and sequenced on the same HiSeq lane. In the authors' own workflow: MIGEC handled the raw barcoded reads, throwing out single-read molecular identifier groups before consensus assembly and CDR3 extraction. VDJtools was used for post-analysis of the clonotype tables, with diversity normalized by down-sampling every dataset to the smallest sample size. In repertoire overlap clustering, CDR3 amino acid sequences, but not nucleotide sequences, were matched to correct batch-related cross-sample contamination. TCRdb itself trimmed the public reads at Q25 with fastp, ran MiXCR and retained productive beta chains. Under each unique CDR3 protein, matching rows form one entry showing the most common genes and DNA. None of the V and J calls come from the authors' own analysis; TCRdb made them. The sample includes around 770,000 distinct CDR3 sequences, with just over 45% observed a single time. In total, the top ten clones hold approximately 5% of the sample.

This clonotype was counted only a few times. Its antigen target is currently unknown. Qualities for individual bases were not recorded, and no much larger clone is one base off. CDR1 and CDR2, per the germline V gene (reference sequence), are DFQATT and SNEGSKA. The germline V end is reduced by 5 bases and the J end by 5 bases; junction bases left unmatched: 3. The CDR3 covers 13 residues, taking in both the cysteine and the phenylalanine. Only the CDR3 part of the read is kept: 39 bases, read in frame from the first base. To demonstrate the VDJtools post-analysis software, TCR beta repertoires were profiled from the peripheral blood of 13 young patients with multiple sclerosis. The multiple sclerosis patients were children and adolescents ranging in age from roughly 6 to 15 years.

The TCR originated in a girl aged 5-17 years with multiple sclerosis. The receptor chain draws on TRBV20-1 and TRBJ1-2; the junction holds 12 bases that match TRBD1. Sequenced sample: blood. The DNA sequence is TGCAGTGCTGGGGGACAGGGGGCGTATGGCTACACCTTC. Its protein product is CSAGGQGAYGYTF.